This entry describes one T cell receptor (beta chain). Via MiXCR, TCRdb re-called the PCR reads, giving one row per CDR3 protein. The sample comprises about 640,000 distinct CDR3 sequences, nearly 20% of which are singletons, and approximately 0.9% rests with the top ten. These data originate in a study of molecular identifiers for immune sequencing clone quantification. Sequencing used naive CD8+ T cells from blood, with Jurkat cell RNA spiked in. Subset specified: FACS-sorted CD8+CD4-CCR7+CD45RA+ naive T cells. This sequence originates from a human donor in good health. Some libraries in this study had Jurkat cell RNA spiked in.

The CDR3 sequence: CASSQDGTSGGADTQYF. The CDR3, as DNA: TGTGCCAGCAGCCAGGATGGGACTAGCGGGGGCGCAGATACGCAGTATTTT. V and J are TRBV14 and TRBJ2-3, with 14 bases lining up with TRBD2. J was trimmed by 4 bases and V by 3 bases; bases with no gene match: 6. The CDR3 covers 17 residues. Germline CDR1 and CDR2: SGHDN and FVKESK. Drawing the rest from reference TRBV14 and TRBJ2-3, the complete variable domain is EAGVTQFPSHSVIEKGQTVTLRCDPISGHDNLYWYRRVMGKEIKFLLHFVKESKQDESGMPNNRFLAERTGGTYSTLKVQPAELEDSGVYFCASSQDGTSGGADTQYFGPGTRLTVL.